A selection of T cell receptor beta chains follows, all from one sample in a study of beta chain features in type 1 diabetes. Data came from immunoSEQ multiplex PCR; TCRdb stores just in-frame clones and leaves some out. Of under 300,000 clones listed, around 25% are singletons. Material for sequencing was naive CD4+ T cells from blood. The receptors derive from a woman in her twenties or thirties with type 1 diabetes. The CDR3 runs from the conserved cysteine through the conserved F or W. D genes are given only for firm matches. Size values are once, few and many counts, or a class for expanded clones, and some rows have none.

NA,NA,TRBJ2-7,TRBV11-2,CASSLERSAYEQYF,TGTGCCAGCAGCTTGGAGAGATCAGCCTACGAGCAGTACTTC
NA,NA,TRBJ2-5,TRBV9,CASSLGQKETQYF,TGTGCCAGCAGCCTCGGACAGAAAGAGACCCAGTACTTC
TRBD2,NA,TRBJ2-3,TRBV4-1,CASSQVYLAGNTDTQYF,TGCGCCAGCAGCCAAGTTTACCTAGCGGGGAACACAGATACGCAGTATTTT
NA,NA,TRBJ2-7,TRBV11-1,CASSSQGYEQYF,TGTGCCAGCAGCTCCCAGGGGTACGAGCAGTACTTC
NA,few,TRBJ1-3,TRBV7-2,CASSSGVHSGNTIYF,TGTGCCAGCAGCTCGGGGGTACACTCTGGAAACACCATATATTTT
TRBD1,few,TRBJ2-7,TRBV6-1,CASSDTLRGTSYEQYF,TGTGCCAGCAGTGATACGCTCAGGGGGACCTCCTACGAGCAGTACTTC
TRBD2,few,TRBJ2-1,TRBV19,CASSKRGGRASHEQFF,TGTGCCAGTAGCAAGCGGGGCGGGAGGGCCTCGCATGAGCAGTTCTTC
TRBD1,few,TRBJ1-2,TRBV7-8,CASSLARDSPNYGYTF,TGTGCCAGCAGCTTAGCGCGGGACAGTCCTAACTATGGCTACACCTTC
TRBD1,NA,TRBJ2-5,TRBV5-1,CASSPNGGQGQETQYF,TGCGCCAGCAGCCCCAATGGGGGACAGGGCCAAGAGACCCAGTACTTC
NA,few,TRBJ2-5,TRBV29-1,CSATGFQETQYF,TGCAGCGCCACGGGATTCCAAGAGACCCAGTACTTC
NA,few,TRBJ2-2,TRBV10-3,CAISESRITGELFF,TGTGCCATCAGTGAGTCGCGGATTACCGGGGAGCTGTTTTTT
NA,NA,TRBJ2-1,TRBV7-3,CASSPKTGGHHNEQFF,TGTGCCAGCAGCCCCAAAACTGGGGGCCACCACAATGAGCAGTTCTTC
TRBD1,few,TRBJ2-7,TRBV28,CASSSPSYGLIGGYTYEQYF,TGTGCCAGCAGTTCTCCCAGTTATGGCCTTATAGGGGGCTATACCTACGAGCAGTACTTC
TRBD1,NA,TRBJ2-1,TRBV2,CASNLQGYYNEQFF,TGTGCCAGCAACCTACAGGGGTACTACAATGAGCAGTTCTTC
TRBD1,NA,TRBJ1-3,TRBV7-9,CASSKGQGGNTIYF,TGTGCCAGCAGCAAGGGACAGGGTGGAAACACCATATATTTT
TRBD1,NA,TRBJ2-5,TRBV30,CAWSWDRVRETQYF,TGTGCCTGGAGTTGGGACAGGGTTCGAGAGACCCAGTACTTC
NA,few,TRBJ1-5,TRBV30,CAWAGGGNQPQHF,TGTGCCTGGGCGGGTGGAGGGAATCAGCCCCAGCATTTT
TRBD1,NA,TRBJ2-5,TRBV5-1,CASSAGQGKETQYF,TGCGCCAGCAGCGCAGGACAGGGGAAGGAGACCCAGTACTTC
TRBD1,NA,TRBJ1-5,TRBV4-1,CASSQVRQGNQPQHF,TGCGCCAGCAGCCAAGTGCGACAGGGAAATCAGCCCCAGCATTTT
TRBD2,few,TRBJ2-1,TRBV30,CALASGTYNEQFF,TGTGCCCTTGCTAGCGGGACCTACAATGAGCAGTTCTTC
TRBD2,NA,TRBJ2-1,TRBV29-1,CSVERGAAEQFF,TGCAGCGTTGAGCGGGGGGCGGCTGAGCAGTTCTTC